Sequencing of this T cell receptor (beta chain) was carried out in a study of technical replicates of blood from a handful of donors. The table lists this clone with a few counts. Only in-frame clones appear in the TCRdb table, and some are missing; sequencing was by immunoSEQ multiplex PCR. Altogether 76,000 or so clones are present, approximately 86% being singletons, with the ten largest covering 4.8%. CDR1 is SGHRS, CDR2 YFSETQ, per germline. V was pared by 5 bases and J by 5 bases, with 19 bases between. The CDR3 has 16 residues. The sample comprised PBMCs. This rearrangement joins TRBV5-1 to TRBJ2-2, with D possibly matching TRBD2 (6 bases). The receptor was isolated from a human donor in good health. Some clones in this sample may be carry-over from other donors' samples. CDR3 DNA sequence: TGCGCCAGCAGTTATTCTCCGGGACTCTCGACCGGGGAGCTGTTTTTT. Translation: CASSYSPGLSTGELFF.